The 8 T cell receptor beta chains listed next were all sequenced from one sample in a study of T cell clonotyping in hematopoietic cell transplantation. The repertoire was sequenced with immunoSEQ multiplex PCR; TCRdb's copy has only in-frame clones and lacks some. The sample holds some 29,000 clones, more than 65% seen once. Described time point: recipient sample about 28 days before transplant, after cytoreduction. The sample was peripheral blood mononuclear cells, taken before stem cell transplant. Receptor source: a man aged 40-49 years with acute myeloid leukemia. Some clones in this sample may be carry-over from other donors' samples.

The rearrangement uses TRBV9 and TRBJ2-1; D uncertain. The CDR3 extends over 12 amino acids. With 4 bases removed from V and 5 bases from J, the gap between germline ends came to 7 bases. Germline V CDR1 and CDR2: SGDLS, YYNGEE. CDR3 residues: CASSPRDNEQFF. The CDR3 region has the DNA TGTGCCAGCAGCCCCCGTGACAATGAGCAGTTCTTC.

V and J are TRBV11-2 and TRBJ1-1; D remains unclear. This CDR3 is 14 amino acids long. Trimming took off 3 bases at V and 0 bases at J, with 8 bases between the two ends. The germline V gene has CDR1 SGHAT and CDR2 FQNNGV. The CDR3 nucleotides read TGTGCCAGCAGCTTCCTGAGCATGAACACTGAAGCTTTCTTT. Its protein is CASSFLSMNTEAFF.

The chain links TRBV6-4 to TRBJ2-1; D is undetermined. The CDR3 is 14 amino acids. In germline, CDR1 is MRHNA, CDR2 SNTAGT. The V end was cut by 3 bases, the J end by 2 bases, with 8 bases between. The CDR3: CASSEDGPYNEQFF. The CDR3 DNA is TGTGCCAGCAGTGAGGACGGACCCTACAATGAGCAGTTCTTC.

The chain couples TRBV6-4 to TRBJ2-6; tentatively, D is TRBD1 (5 bases). The CDR3 runs 15 residues. Germline CDR1 reads MRHNA; CDR2 reads SNTAGT. The V end lost 3 bases, the J end lost 0 bases, and 6 bases lay between the germline ends. The CDR3 region has the DNA TGTGCCAGCAGTGAGGACAACTCTGGGGCCAACGTCCTGACTTTC. Protein sequence: CASSEDNSGANVLTF.

The CDR3 spells CASTNSRDRVYQPQHF. The CDR3 region has the DNA TGTGCCAGCACAAACTCCCGGGACAGGGTGTATCAGCCCCAGCATTTT. V and J are TRBV28 and TRBJ1-5; 9 bases line up with TRBD1. The CDR3 consists of 16 residues. Trimming cost V 7 bases and J 5 bases; bases outside gene matches: 12. From germline, CDR1 is MDHEN and CDR2 SYDVKM.

V is TRBV23-1 and J is TRBJ1-3; the D is unclear. TRBV23-1 is an ORF; its function is uncertain. V lost 6 bases and J 0 bases, leaving 12 bases between the germline ends. This CDR3 has 15 amino acids. DNA of the CDR3: TGCGCCAGCAGGTTCGACGTAGTCTCTGGAAACACCATATATTTT. Its protein product is CASRFDVVSGNTIYF.

The V gene is TRBV29-1, the J gene TRBJ1-2, with D maybe TRBD1 (6 bases). The V end was cut by 3 bases, the J end by 2 bases, with 10 bases between. Germline V CDR1 and CDR2: SQVTM, ANQGSEA. The CDR3 has 13 residues. CDR3 in DNA: TGCAGCGTTGAGGCTACAGGGAACTATGGCTACACCTTC. Amino acids: CSVEATGNYGYTF.

V gene TRBV7-9 combines with J gene TRBJ2-6; D remains unclear. Trimming took 8 bases from V and 0 from J, leaving 17 bases between them. Germline-derived CDR1 and CDR2 are SEHNR and FQNEAQ (reference sequence). CDR3 length: 17 residues. The CDR3 sequence is CASRIPEGTSGANVLTF. The CDR3 bases are TGTGCCAGCCGAATCCCCGAAGGAACCTCTGGGGCCAACGTCCTGACTTTC.